These 12 T cell receptor beta chains share one sample of origin, sequenced in a study of blood T cells in healthy people across ages. The second PCR ran 7 to 11 cycles with a sample-barcoded 5' primer and J-beta primers. One entry per CDR3 protein, called by TCRdb with MiXCR from the 5' RACE reads. The table records 1.5 million to 1.8 million distinct CDR3 sequences, about 45% of them present only once. The sample comprised blood. Source of these receptors: a woman in her late teens or twenties in good health.

This clonotype was seen a few times. The V and J genes are TRBV4-1 and TRBJ1-2, with D tentatively TRBD1 (5 bases). This CDR3 has 16 amino acids. Germline CDR1 and CDR2: MGHRA and YSYEKL. Trimming pared 1 base from V and 2 bases from J, leaving 14 bases between. The CDR3 loop reads CASSQVSGWENYGYTF. CDR3 DNA: TGCGCCAGCAGCCAAGTCTCAGGGTGGGAGAACTATGGCTACACCTTC.

This clonotype was found a few times. The V and J genes are TRBV6-2 or TRBV6-3 and TRBJ1-5, with 8 nucleotides matching TRBD1. Losses at the gene ends were 6 bases for V and 1 base for J; bases not matched to a gene: 8. The CDR3 is made up of 16 amino acids. Germline assignment: CDR1 MNHEY and CDR2 SVGEGT. The CDR3: CASSPGQAMSNQPQHF. CDR3 nucleotides: TGTGCCAGCAGCCCGGGACAGGCAATGAGCAATCAGCCCCAGCATTTT.

This clonotype was seen a few times. The V gene is TRBV12-3 or TRBV12-4, the J gene TRBJ1-5, with D tentatively TRBD1 (6 bases). The CDR3 runs 15 residues. V lost 6 bases and J lost 4, with 16 bases in between. The CDR3 reads CASRRGGAANQPQHF. Written as DNA, the CDR3 is TGTGCCAGCAGGAGGGGGGGGGCCGCGAATCAGCCCCAGCATTTT.

The chain uses TRBV12-3 or TRBV12-4 and TRBJ2-5; D possibly uses TRBD1 or TRBD2 (6 bases each). V dropped 3 bases and J dropped 11 bases, with 28 bases sitting between them. The CDR3 is made up of 17 amino acids. DNA for the CDR3: TGTGCCAGCAGTTTTCGGGGGCGGCCCGGCGCCGGAAATGAGCAGTACTTC. Translation gives CASSFRGRPGAGNEQYF.

The chain couples TRBV4-3 to TRBJ1-4, with TRBD1 matching over 12 bases. Looked up from germline, CDR1 is LGHNA and CDR2 is YSLEER. The CDR3 runs to 14 residues. Trimming removed 4 bases from V and 8 bases from J; junction bases left unmatched: 2. The CDR3 sequence is CASSRGQGAEKLFF. The CDR3 region has the DNA TGCGCCAGCAGCCGGGGACAGGGGGCCGAAAAACTGTTTTTT.

This clonotype appeared a few times. The chain uses TRBV12-3 or TRBV12-4 and TRBJ1-4; D is unresolved. Trimming removed 1 base from V and 7 bases from J, with 7 bases in between. This CDR3 is built from 13 residues. The CDR3 DNA reads as TGTGCCAGCAGTTTAGGTGCGGCTGAAAAACTGTTTTTT. It is translated as CASSLGAAEKLFF.

The chain links TRBV29-1 to TRBJ2-3; TRBD1 agrees at 8 bases. This CDR3 is 14 amino acids long. V lost 4 bases to trimming and J lost 2 bases; unmatched junction nucleotides: 5. Germline V lookup: CDR1 SQVTM, CDR2 ANQGSEA. The CDR3 nucleotides are TGCAGCGTTGGCCGGACAGGGACCACAGATACGCAGTATTTT. Amino acids: CSVGRTGTTDTQYF.

This chain connects TRBV5-1 to TRBJ1-2; 7 bases line up with TRBD1. The germline V gene encodes CDR1 SGHRS and CDR2 YFSETQ. Trimming cost V 3 bases and J 3 bases; bases outside gene matches: 8. The CDR3 is 15 amino acids. For the CDR3, the DNA is TGCGCCAGCAGCTCCTCGACAGGGCTCGACTATGGCTACACCTTC. As protein: CASSSSTGLDYGYTF.

This clonotype occurred a few times. This chain connects TRBV9 to TRBJ2-1; 7 positions match TRBD1. Germline values: CDR1 SGDLS, CDR2 YYNGEE. J was trimmed by 6 bases and V by 4 bases; bases with no gene match: 16. CDR3 length: 17 amino acids. CDR3 sequence reads: CASSPRSWDRGTNEQFF. The CDR3 nucleotides read TGTGCCAGCAGCCCCCGGTCTTGGGACAGAGGGACCAATGAGCAGTTCTTC.

The V and J genes are TRBV6-2 or TRBV6-3 and TRBJ2-7; 9 nucleotides line up with TRBD2. After removal of 5 bases from V and 7 bases from J, the junction contained 15 bases not matched to a gene. The CDR3 consists of 16 residues. Germline loops: CDR1 MNHEY, CDR2 SVGEGT. DNA of the CDR3: TGTGCCAGCAGTCGTAGCGGGGGCCTGATTTTGAATGAGCAGTACTTC. This encodes CASSRSGGLILNEQYF.

This clonotype was seen many times. This chain connects TRBV3-1 to TRBJ1-1; D remains unclear. The V end was cut by 1 base, the J end by 3 bases, with 6 bases between. The germline V gene has CDR1 LGHDT and CDR2 YNNKEL (reference sequence). There are 13 residues in the CDR3. CDR3 in amino acids: CASSQGRYTEAFF. The CDR3 DNA reads as TGTGCCAGCAGCCAAGGGCGTTACACTGAAGCTTTCTTT.

The chain combines TRBV20-1 with TRBJ1-1; D remains ambiguous. V dropped 0 bases and J dropped 8 bases, with 16 bases sitting between them. The CDR3 contains 14 residues. Germline loops: CDR1 DFQATT, CDR2 SNEGSKA (reference sequence). The CDR3 bases are TGCAGTGCTAGAGATCGCCGGGTCCCCACAGAAGCTTTCTTT. Residues: CSARDRRVPTEAFF.